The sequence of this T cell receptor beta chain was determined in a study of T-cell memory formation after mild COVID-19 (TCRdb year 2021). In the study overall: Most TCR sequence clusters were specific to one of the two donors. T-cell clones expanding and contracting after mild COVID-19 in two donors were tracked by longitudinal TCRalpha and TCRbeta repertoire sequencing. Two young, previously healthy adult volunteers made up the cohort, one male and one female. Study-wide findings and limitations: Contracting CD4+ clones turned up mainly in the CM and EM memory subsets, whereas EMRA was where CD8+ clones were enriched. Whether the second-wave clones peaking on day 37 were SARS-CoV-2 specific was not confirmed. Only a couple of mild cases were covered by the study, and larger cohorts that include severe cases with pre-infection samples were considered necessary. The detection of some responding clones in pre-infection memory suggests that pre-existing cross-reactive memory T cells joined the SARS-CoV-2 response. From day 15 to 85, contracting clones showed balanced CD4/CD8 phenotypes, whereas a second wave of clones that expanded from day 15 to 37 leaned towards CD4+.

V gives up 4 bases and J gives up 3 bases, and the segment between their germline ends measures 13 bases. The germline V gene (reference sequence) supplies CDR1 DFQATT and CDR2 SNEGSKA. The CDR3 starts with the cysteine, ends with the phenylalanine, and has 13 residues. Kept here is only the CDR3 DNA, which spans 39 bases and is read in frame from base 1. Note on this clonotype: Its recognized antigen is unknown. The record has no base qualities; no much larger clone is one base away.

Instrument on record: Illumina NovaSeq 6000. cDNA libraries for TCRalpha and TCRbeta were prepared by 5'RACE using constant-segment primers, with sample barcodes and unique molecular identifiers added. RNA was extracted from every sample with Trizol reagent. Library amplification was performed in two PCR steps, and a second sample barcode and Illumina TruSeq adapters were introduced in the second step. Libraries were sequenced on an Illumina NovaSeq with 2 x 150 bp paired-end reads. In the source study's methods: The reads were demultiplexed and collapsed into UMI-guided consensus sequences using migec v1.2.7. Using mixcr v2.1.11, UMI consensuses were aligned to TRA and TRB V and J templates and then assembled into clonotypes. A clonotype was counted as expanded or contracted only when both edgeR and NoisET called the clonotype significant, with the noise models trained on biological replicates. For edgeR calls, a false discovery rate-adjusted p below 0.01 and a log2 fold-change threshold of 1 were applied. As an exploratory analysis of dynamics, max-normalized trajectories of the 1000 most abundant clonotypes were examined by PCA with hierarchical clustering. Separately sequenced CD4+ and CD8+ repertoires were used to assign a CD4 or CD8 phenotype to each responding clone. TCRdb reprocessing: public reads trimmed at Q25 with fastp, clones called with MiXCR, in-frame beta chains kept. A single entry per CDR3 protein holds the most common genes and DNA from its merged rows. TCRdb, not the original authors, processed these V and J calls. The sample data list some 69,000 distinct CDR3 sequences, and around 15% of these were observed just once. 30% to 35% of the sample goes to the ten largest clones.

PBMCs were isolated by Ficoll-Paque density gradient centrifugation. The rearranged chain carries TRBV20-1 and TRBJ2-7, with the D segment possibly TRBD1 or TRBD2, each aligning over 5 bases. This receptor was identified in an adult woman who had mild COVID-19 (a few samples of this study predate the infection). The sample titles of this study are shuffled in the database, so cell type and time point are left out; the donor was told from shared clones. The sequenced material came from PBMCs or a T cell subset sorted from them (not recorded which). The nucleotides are TGCAGTGCTACGGGACGCAACCACTACGAGCAGTACTTC. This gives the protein CSATGRNHYEQYF.